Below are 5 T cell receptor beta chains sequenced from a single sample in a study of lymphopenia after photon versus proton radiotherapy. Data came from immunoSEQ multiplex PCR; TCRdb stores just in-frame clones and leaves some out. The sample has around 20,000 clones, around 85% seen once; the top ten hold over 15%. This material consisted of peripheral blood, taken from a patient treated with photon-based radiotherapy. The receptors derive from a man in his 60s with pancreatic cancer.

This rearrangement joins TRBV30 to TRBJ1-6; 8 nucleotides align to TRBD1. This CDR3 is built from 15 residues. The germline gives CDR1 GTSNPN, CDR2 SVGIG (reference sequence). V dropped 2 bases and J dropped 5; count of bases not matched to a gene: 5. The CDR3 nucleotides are TGTGCCTGGAGTCCTGCGGACAGGGATAATTCACCCCTCCACTTT. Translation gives CAWSPADRDNSPLHF.

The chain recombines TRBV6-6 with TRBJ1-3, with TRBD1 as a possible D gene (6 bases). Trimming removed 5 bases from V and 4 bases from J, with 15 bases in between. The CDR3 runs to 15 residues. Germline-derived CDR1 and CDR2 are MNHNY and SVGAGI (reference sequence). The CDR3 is CASSNVQGAGNTIYF. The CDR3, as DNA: TGTGCCAGCAGTAACGTACAGGGTGCCGGAAACACCATATATTTT.

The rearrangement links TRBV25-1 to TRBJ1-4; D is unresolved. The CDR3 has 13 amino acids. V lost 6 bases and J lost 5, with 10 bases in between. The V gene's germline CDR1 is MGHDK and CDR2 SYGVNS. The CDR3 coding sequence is TGTGCCAGCAGGAAAAGTGCGAATGAAAAACTGTTTTTT. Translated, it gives CASRKSANEKLFF.

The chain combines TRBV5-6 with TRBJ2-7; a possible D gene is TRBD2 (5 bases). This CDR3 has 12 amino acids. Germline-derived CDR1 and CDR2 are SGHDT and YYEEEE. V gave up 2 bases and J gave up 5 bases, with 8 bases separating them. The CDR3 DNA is TGTGCCAGCAGCTTACTAGTAAACGAGCAGTACTTC. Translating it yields CASSLLVNEQYF.

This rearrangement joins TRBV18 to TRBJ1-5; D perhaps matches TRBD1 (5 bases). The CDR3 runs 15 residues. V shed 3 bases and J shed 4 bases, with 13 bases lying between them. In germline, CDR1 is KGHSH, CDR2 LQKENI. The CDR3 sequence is CASSPTGQKNQPQHF. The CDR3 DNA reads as TGTGCCAGCTCACCCACGGGGCAGAAGAATCAGCCCCAGCATTTT. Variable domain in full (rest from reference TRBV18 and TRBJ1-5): NAGVMQNPRHLVRRRGQEARLRCSPMKGHSHVYWYRQLPEEGLKFMVYLQKENIIDESGMPKERFSAEFPKEGPSILRIQQVVRGDSAAYFCASSPTGQKNQPQHFGDGTRLSIL.